Below, 23 T cell receptor beta chains from the same sample are listed, as sequenced in a study of OX40 agonist ivuxolimab in advanced cancers. The assay was immunoSEQ multiplex PCR, and TCRdb's table has in-frame clones only and misses some. The sample shows 95,000 to 150,000 clones, roughly 93% of them seen only once. The sample here was CD4+ or CD8+ T cells sorted from blood, taken in a trial of the OX40 agonist ivuxolimab. The source of these receptors is an adult with an advanced solid tumor such as melanoma, head and neck, liver or kidney cancer.

The rearrangement uses TRBV11-2 and TRBJ2-2, with 8 positions matching TRBD1. Germline lookup yields CDR1 SGHAT and CDR2 FQNNGV. V dropped 5 bases and J dropped 1; count of bases not matched to a gene: 12. This CDR3 is 18 amino acids long. The CDR3 region has the DNA TGTGCCAGCAGCGGTAGACAGGGGCTCACCCTGAACACCGGGGAGCTGTTTTTT. This sequence encodes CASSGRQGLTLNTGELFF. Full variable domain (remainder filled in from reference TRBV11-2 and TRBJ2-2): EAGVAQSPRYKIIEKRQSVAFWCNPISGHATLYWYQQILGQGPKLLIQFQNNGVVDDSQLPKDRFSAERLKGVDSTLKIQPAKLEDSAVYLCASSGRQGLTLNTGELFFGEGSRLTVL.

V gene TRBV7-3 combines with J gene TRBJ2-3; D is unclear. The germline CDR1 and CDR2 sequences are SGHTA and FQGTGA. V was shortened by 2 bases and J by 2 bases, with 8 bases between the two germline ends. This CDR3 is built from 14 residues. This CDR3 is CASSLYPDTDTQYF. CDR3 nucleotide sequence: TGTGCCAGCAGCTTATATCCGGACACAGATACGCAGTATTTT.

The chain employs TRBV4-1 and TRBJ2-7; no definite D call. The CDR3 has 15 residues. Per the germline V gene, CDR1 is MGHRA and CDR2 is YSYEKL. V was trimmed by 3 bases and J by 4 bases, leaving 16 bases between them. The CDR3 reads CASSQDWASQYEQYF. As DNA, the CDR3 is TGCGCCAGCAGCCAGGATTGGGCATCGCAGTACGAGCAGTACTTC.

The chain recombines TRBV28 with TRBJ1-5; D possibly corresponds to TRBD1 (6 bases). Germline lookup yields CDR1 MDHEN and CDR2 SYDVKM. This CDR3 has 14 amino acids. Deletions cut 2 bases from V and 4 bases from J, with 9 bases between. CDR3 sequence reads: CASSLGGANQPQHF. For the CDR3, the DNA is TGTGCCAGCAGTTTAGGGGGGGCAAATCAGCCCCAGCATTTT.

V is TRBV2 and J is TRBJ2-1; 10 bases agree with TRBD2. This CDR3 has 15 residues. J gave up 12 bases and V 8 bases, and 16 bases lay outside the gene matches. Germline V gives CDR1 SNHLY, CDR2 FYNNEI. The CDR3 spells CASGPRASGGGRQFF. DNA for the CDR3: TGTGCCAGCGGTCCAAGGGCTAGCGGGGGAGGTAGGCAGTTCTTC.

V usage is TRBV6-5 and J usage is TRBJ2-1, with D possibly being TRBD2 (5 bases). Germline V gene data show CDR1 as MNHEY and CDR2 as SVGAGI. The germline V and J ends were trimmed by 5 bases and 6 bases, with 8 bases remaining between them. This CDR3 comprises 12 residues. In DNA, the CDR3 is TGTGCCAGCAGTCGACGGGGCAATGAGCAGTTCTTC. It specifies CASSRRGNEQFF.

Only one count was recorded for this clone. J is TRBJ2-5 and V is TRBV2; 7 nucleotides line up with TRBD2. Looked up from germline, CDR1 is SNHLY and CDR2 is FYNNEI. With V trimmed by 9 bases and J by 7 bases, 8 bases remained unmatched. The CDR3 totals 12 residues. CDR3 DNA sequence: TGTGCCAGTCCGACTAGCACGGTGACCCAGTACTTC. It encodes CASPTSTVTQYF. Based on the CDR3 plus reference TRBV2 and TRBJ2-5, the full variable domain is EPEVTQTPSHQVTQMGQEVILRCVPISNHLYFYWYRQILGQKVEFLVSFYNNEISEKSEIFDDQFSVERPDGSNFTLKIRSTKLEDSAMYFCASPTSTVTQYFGPGTRLLVL.

The chain recombines TRBV10-1 with TRBJ2-7, with D hard to call. Germline CDR1 is WNHNN and CDR2 is SYGVQD (reference sequence). The CDR3 totals 16 residues. The V end was cut by 6 bases, the J end by 0 bases, with 18 bases between. The chain's CDR3 is CASSLPVAPSSYEQYF. In nucleotides, the CDR3 is TGCGCCAGCAGCCTGCCGGTGGCCCCAAGCTCCTACGAGCAGTACTTC.

The J gene is TRBJ1-4, the V gene TRBV4-2; D is unresolved. V lost 4 bases and J lost 5, with 11 bases in between. CDR3 size: 14 residues. The germline CDR1 and CDR2 sequences are LGHNA and YNFKEQ. CDR3 in DNA: TGTGCCAGCAGCCTCGCTCCCGGGAATGAAAAACTGTTTTTT. It codes for CASSLAPGNEKLFF.

The chain is built from TRBV28 and TRBJ2-1, with D perhaps TRBD1 (6 bases). Trimming left V 8 bases short and J 4 bases short, with 12 bases between. Germline-derived CDR1 and CDR2 are MDHEN and SYDVKM. The length of the CDR3 is 13 residues. The CDR3 DNA follows: TGTGCCAGCGACAGGTCCACTTACAATGAGCAGTTCTTC. Translating it yields CASDRSTYNEQFF. Full variable domain (missing parts from reference TRBV28 and TRBJ2-1): DVKVTQSSRYLVKRTGEKVFLECVQDMDHENMFWYRQDPGLGLRLIYFSYDVKMKEKGDIPEGYSVSREKKERFSLILESASTNQTSMYLCASDRSTYNEQFFGPGTRLTVL.

The chain links TRBV28 to TRBJ1-1, with 10 bases matching TRBD1. V trimming: 6 bases; J trimming: 0 bases; junction bases outside the gene matches: 4. Germline V gene data show CDR1 as MDHEN and CDR2 as SYDVKM. The CDR3 totals 15 residues. The CDR3 spells CASRRDRGMNTEAFF. The CDR3 nucleotides read TGTGCCAGCAGGAGGGACAGGGGCATGAACACTGAAGCTTTCTTT.

The gene calls are TRBV6-1 and TRBJ2-7; D unresolved. The V gene's germline CDR1 is MNHNS and CDR2 SASEGT. V lost 6 bases, J lost 6 bases, and 15 bases lay in between. The CDR3 totals 13 residues. The CDR3 here is CASSGDKSLEQYF. CDR3 in DNA: TGTGCCAGCAGCGGAGATAAGAGTCTCGAGCAGTACTTC.

V usage is TRBV5-4 and J usage is TRBJ1-2; D is ambiguous. Germline V gives CDR1 SGHNT, CDR2 YYREEE (reference sequence). The CDR3 has 14 amino acids. V was shortened by 0 bases and J by 6 bases, with 12 bases between the two germline ends. Here the CDR3 reads CASSLVQTKHGYTF. DNA for the CDR3: TGTGCCAGCAGCTTGGTCCAGACGAAGCATGGCTACACCTTC.

The rearrangement links TRBV7-2 to TRBJ1-1; perhaps TRBD1 as D (5 bases). The V gene's germline CDR1 is SGHTA and CDR2 FQGNSA. With 4 bases removed from V and 10 bases from J, the gap between germline ends came to 16 bases. The CDR3 spans 13 residues. The CDR3 here is CASSSTRDGGAFF. The CDR3 DNA sequence: TGTGCCAGCAGCTCAACCCGGGACGGAGGAGCTTTCTTT.

CDR3 sequence: CASKRDRGDGNTIYF. CDR3 bases: TGTGCCAGCAAACGGGACAGGGGAGACGGAAACACCATATATTTT. The chain has TRBV6-6 and TRBJ1-3; 10 bases agree with TRBD1. Germline-derived CDR1 and CDR2 are MNHNY and SVGAGI (reference sequence). V shed 7 bases and J 4 bases; nucleotides not matched to a gene: 7. There are 15 residues in the CDR3.

The rearrangement uses TRBV5-1 and TRBJ2-3; D could derive from TRBD1 or TRBD2 (5 bases each). The CDR3 sequence is 15 residues long. V shed 0 bases and J shed 6 bases, with 14 bases lying between them. CDR1 and CDR2 (germline): SGHRS, YFSETQ. CDR3 residues: CASSLASGRQDTQYF. The CDR3 region has the DNA TGCGCCAGCAGCTTGGCTTCGGGACGTCAGGATACGCAGTATTTT.

The chain employs TRBV5-4 and TRBJ1-1, with a weak D call TRBD1 (6 bases). Trimming pared 4 bases from V and 1 base from J, leaving 11 bases between. The CDR3 is 14 residues long. Germline CDR1 SGHNT, CDR2 YYREEE (reference sequence). The CDR3 reads CASSIIQGNTEAFF. The CDR3 DNA follows: TGTGCCAGCAGCATAATACAGGGGAACACTGAAGCTTTCTTT. Looking up the rest from reference TRBV5-4 and TRBJ1-1 gives the full variable domain: ETGVTQSPTHLIKTRGQQVTLRCSSQSGHNTVSWYQQALGQGPQFIFQYYREEENGRGNFPPRFSGLQFPNYSSELNVNALELDDSALYLCASSIIQGNTEAFFGQGTRLTVV.

This chain joins TRBV9 and TRBJ2-2; D remains ambiguous. Germline V gene data show CDR1 as SGDLS and CDR2 as YYNGEE. The CDR3 covers 14 residues. V lost 0 bases and J 6 bases, leaving 9 bases between the germline ends. In nucleotides, the CDR3 is TGTGCCAGCAGCGTAGGGACGGACCCCGGGGAGCTGTTTTTT. Amino acid sequence: CASSVGTDPGELFF.

J is TRBJ2-1 and V is TRBV11-3; 8 bases are a match to TRBD2. Trimming at V came to 5 bases and at J to 8 bases, leaving 5 bases not matched to a gene. The CDR3 totals 13 residues. Germline CDR1 and CDR2: SGHNT and YENEEA. The CDR3 loop is CASSTIAGYEQFF. The CDR3 nucleotides are TGTGCCAGCAGCACCATAGCGGGGTATGAGCAGTTCTTC. The complete variable domain, with remaining parts taken from reference TRBV11-3 and TRBJ2-1, reads EAGVVQSPRYKIIEKKQPVAFWCNPISGHNTLYWYLQNLGQGPELLIRYENEEAVDDSQLPKDRFSAERLKGVDSTLKIQPAELGDSAVYLCASSTIAGYEQFFGPGTRLTVL.

The chain is built from TRBV28 and TRBJ1-5; TRBD1 is a possible D gene (5 bases). From germline, CDR1 is MDHEN and CDR2 SYDVKM. Trimming took off 7 bases at V and 1 base at J, with 14 bases between the two ends. The CDR3 has 15 amino acids. In DNA form, the CDR3 reads TGTGCCAGCACCCGACGGGGGGGGAGCAATCAGCCCCAGCATTTT. Protein product: CASTRRGGSNQPQHF.

The V gene is TRBV9, the J gene TRBJ2-5; a possible D gene is TRBD1 (6 bases). Germline CDR1 is SGDLS and CDR2 is YYNGEE. There are 15 residues in the CDR3. The germline V and J ends were trimmed by 3 bases and 3 bases, with 15 bases remaining between them. The CDR3 loop is CASSALLQGKETQYF. CDR3 DNA sequence: TGTGCCAGCAGCGCCCTTCTACAGGGAAAAGAGACCCAGTACTTC.

The genes are TRBV28 and TRBJ1-3; D unclear. The V end lost 7 bases, the J end lost 0 bases, and 7 bases lay between the germline ends. The CDR3 runs 13 residues. The germline V gene encodes CDR1 MDHEN and CDR2 SYDVKM. The CDR3 here is CASTLNSGNTIYF. The CDR3, as DNA: TGTGCCAGCACACTCAACTCTGGAAACACCATATATTTT.

In its sample, this clone was seen once. The V call is TRBV28, the J call TRBJ1-6; no reliable D call. The germline gives CDR1 MDHEN, CDR2 SYDVKM. Trimming stripped 2 bases from V and 11 bases from J, with 13 bases between. The CDR3 runs to 14 residues. In DNA, the CDR3 is TGTGCCAGCAGTTTAAATCGTGGGCAGACACCCCTCCACTTT. Amino acid sequence: CASSLNRGQTPLHF.